One sample yielded the 29 T cell receptor beta chains listed below, sequenced in a study of CD8 T cells in Susac syndrome. When the RNA was reverse transcribed, random hexamers were used with an input of about 0.5 to 1 ug. Via MiXCR, TCRdb re-called the immunoSEQ multiplex PCR reads, giving one row per CDR3 protein. The table shows roughly 400,000 distinct CDR3 sequences, with roughly 85% occurring only once. The specimen sequenced was CD8+ T cells from PBMCs. The receptor source for this set is a human donor with multiple sclerosis.

The V gene is TRBV5-5, the J gene TRBJ1-2, with D possibly matching TRBD1 (5 bases). The germline gives CDR1 SGHKS, CDR2 YYEKEE (reference sequence). Trimming removed 5 bases at V and 2 bases at J, with 13 bases between. The CDR3 is 14 residues long. CDR3 bases: TGTGCCAGCAGGTGGGGCCAGGGAAACTATGGCTACACCTTC. Protein sequence: CASRWGQGNYGYTF.

The chain couples TRBV27 to TRBJ1-6; 7 nucleotides align to TRBD1. With 3 bases clipped from V and 7 bases from J, the junction kept 9 bases outside the gene matches. This CDR3 is 16 amino acids long. From germline, CDR1 is MNHEY and CDR2 SMNVEV (reference sequence). CDR3 region: CASSFRTTGVNSPLHF. The CDR3 nucleotides read TGTGCCAGCAGTTTCCGCACAACAGGGGTCAATTCACCCCTCCACTTT.

This sequence joins TRBV6-2 or TRBV6-3 and TRBJ1-5; no clear D gene. Trimming took off 2 bases at V and 2 bases at J, with 13 bases between the two ends. This CDR3 contains 16 residues. Germline CDR1 is MNHEY and CDR2 is SVGEGT. Here the CDR3 DNA reads TGTGCCAGCAGTTACGGTCAGGCTTTGGGCAATCAGCCCCAGCATTTT. Protein sequence: CASSYGQALGNQPQHF.

This chain links TRBV25-1 with TRBJ2-3; 7 positions match TRBD2. Trimming at V came to 1 base and at J to 4 bases, leaving 8 bases not matched to a gene. The CDR3 length is 16 residues. Looked up from germline, CDR1 is MGHDK and CDR2 is SYGVNS. CDR3 bases: TGTGCCAGCAGTGAATCGGGGGGTTGGTATCCAGATACGCAGTATTTT. Its protein product is CASSESGGWYPDTQYF.

V is TRBV6-1 and J is TRBJ2-1, with TRBD2 matching 7 bases. With 7 bases clipped from V and 4 bases from J, the junction kept 10 bases outside the gene matches. This CDR3 is 15 amino acids long. Germline-derived CDR1 and CDR2 are MNHNS and SASEGT. CDR3 sequence reads: CASTFGLAEYNEQFF. The DNA for the CDR3 is TGTGCCAGCACCTTCGGGCTAGCGGAATACAATGAGCAGTTCTTC.

The chain is built from TRBV7-8 and TRBJ2-1; 11 bases line up with TRBD2. CDR1 is SGHVS, CDR2 FQNEAQ, per germline. The CDR3 runs 21 residues. Losses at the gene ends were 1 base for V and 0 bases for J; bases not matched to a gene: 14. The CDR3, as DNA: TGTGCCAGCAGCTTAGGAGCCGTCCTAGCGGGGGGCTCGGGCTCCTACAATGAGCAGTTCTTC. Translating gives CASSLGAVLAGGSGSYNEQFF. Using reference TRBV7-8 and TRBJ2-1 for the parts outside the CDR3, the full variable domain is GAGVSQSPRYKVAKRGQDVALRCDPISGHVSLFWYQQALGQGPEFLTYFQNEAQLDKSGLPSDRFFAERPEGSVSTLKIQRTQQEDSAVYLCASSLGAVLAGGSGSYNEQFFGPGTRLTVL.

The chain uses TRBV10-2 and TRBJ2-2; 11 bases map to TRBD1. The CDR3 is 15 amino acids. V trimming: 5 bases; J trimming: 7 bases; junction bases outside the gene matches: 6. The germline CDR1 and CDR2 sequences are WSHSY and SAAADI. The CDR3 coding sequence is TGCGCCAGCAGTAGGGGACAGGGGGTTTACGGGGAGCTGTTTTTT. Its translation is CASSRGQGVYGELFF.

This clonotype has just a few counts. The rearrangement uses TRBV30 and TRBJ2-7, with D perhaps assigned TRBD1 or TRBD2 (5 bases each). This CDR3 contains 15 residues. Trimming took 3 bases from V and 0 from J, leaving 15 bases between them. The germline V gene has CDR1 GTSNPN and CDR2 SVGIG (reference sequence). The CDR3 reads CAWSTGTSSSYEQYF. CDR3 bases: TGTGCCTGGAGCACCGGGACGTCCAGCTCCTACGAGCAGTACTTC.

This chain links TRBV12-3 or TRBV12-4 with TRBJ2-7; the D is unclear. This CDR3 has 19 amino acids. Between the trimmed V and J ends, which lost 3 bases and 6 bases, there was a span of 30 bases. The CDR3 sequence is CASSLGVSLEVDKAAEQYF. The CDR3 bases are TGTGCCAGCAGTTTGGGTGTGAGCCTCGAAGTAGATAAGGCGGCCGAGCAGTACTTC.

The chain carries TRBV27 and TRBJ2-7, with D unresolved. The length of the CDR3 is 12 residues. V was clipped by 6 bases and J by 4 bases, with 10 bases between them. The germline V gene encodes CDR1 MNHEY and CDR2 SMNVEV (reference sequence). CDR3 sequence reads: CASRQSPYEQYF. The CDR3, as DNA: TGTGCCAGCAGGCAGAGCCCATACGAGCAGTACTTC.

J is TRBJ1-5 and V is TRBV27; D is unclear. CDR3 length: 14 residues. Per the germline V gene, CDR1 is MNHEY and CDR2 is SMNVEV (reference sequence). Trimming pared 1 base from V and 5 bases from J, leaving 9 bases between. As DNA, the CDR3 is TGTGCCAGCAGTTTATGGAAGGGAGATCAGCCCCAGCATTTT. Its protein is CASSLWKGDQPQHF.

The chain joins TRBV30 to TRBJ1-2; no reliable D call. The CDR3 is 14 amino acids. Trimming stripped 0 bases from V and 0 bases from J, with 8 bases between. The germline gives CDR1 GTSNPN, CDR2 SVGIG (reference sequence). In DNA, the CDR3 is TGTGCCTGGAGTGTATTTGGGCCTAACTATGGCTACACCTTC. This codes for CAWSVFGPNYGYTF.

V and J are TRBV14 and TRBJ2-1, with D perhaps TRBD1 (6 bases). The V gene lost 0 bases and the J gene lost 8 bases, with 20 bases spanning the gap. Looked up from germline, CDR1 is SGHDN and CDR2 is FVKESK. The CDR3 totals 17 residues. The CDR3 loop is CASSQDKGRGVFDEQFF. In nucleotides, the CDR3 is TGTGCCAGCAGCCAAGATAAGGGCAGGGGAGTTTTCGATGAGCAGTTCTTC.

This clonotype was detected once. The V and J genes are TRBV7-9 and TRBJ1-2; D is unclear. Between the trimmed V and J ends, which lost 4 bases and 2 bases, there was a span of 14 bases. The V gene's germline CDR1 is SEHNR and CDR2 FQNEAQ (reference sequence). The CDR3 contains 15 residues. CDR3 sequence (DNA): TGTGCCAGCAGCTCCCCGGGCCAAAGGAACTATGGCTACACCTTC. Amino acid sequence: CASSSPGQRNYGYTF.

CDR3 loop: CASSLVGDTDYGYTF. The CDR3 coding sequence is TGTGCCAGCAGCTTAGTTGGGGACACCGACTATGGCTACACCTTC. The rearrangement links TRBV7-2 to TRBJ1-2, with a possible D match to TRBD1 (6 bases). CDR3 size: 15 residues. From germline, CDR1 is SGHTA and CDR2 FQGNSA. Trimming pared 1 base from V and 3 bases from J, leaving 12 bases between.

The rearrangement links TRBV9 to TRBJ2-2; D not certain. V was pared by 3 bases and J by 4 bases, with 4 bases between. In germline, CDR1 is SGDLS, CDR2 YYNGEE. This CDR3 has 12 residues. The CDR3: CASSAITGELFF. Here the CDR3 DNA reads TGTGCCAGCAGCGCCATCACCGGGGAGCTGTTTTTT.

The chain joins TRBV29-1 to TRBJ2-1; TRBD2 matches 7 bases. The CDR3 is made up of 14 amino acids. V dropped 4 bases and J dropped 0; count of bases not matched to a gene: 3. Looked up from germline, CDR1 is SQVTM and CDR2 is ANQGSEA. DNA for the CDR3: TGCAGCGTTGTACCTAGCGGCTCCTACAATGAGCAGTTCTTC. It codes for CSVVPSGSYNEQFF.

The chain is built from TRBV5-4 and TRBJ2-7; 11 bases agree with TRBD1. Germline V lookup: CDR1 SGHNT, CDR2 YYREEE (reference sequence). V was clipped by 4 bases and J by 3 bases; unmatched bases: 3. CDR3 length: 14 amino acids. In nucleotides, the CDR3 is TGTGCCAGCAGCGTGGACAGGGGGCTCTACGAGCAGTACTTC. Translation gives CASSVDRGLYEQYF. Together with reference TRBV5-4 and TRBJ2-7, the CDR3 gives the full variable domain: ETGVTQSPTHLIKTRGQQVTLRCSSQSGHNTVSWYQQALGQGPQFIFQYYREEENGRGNFPPRFSGLQFPNYSSELNVNALELDDSALYLCASSVDRGLYEQYFGPGTRLTVT.

The chain is built from TRBV19 and TRBJ2-2; D gene uncertain. The CDR3 loop spans 15 amino acids. Germline V gene lookup returns CDR1 LNHDA and CDR2 SQIVND (reference sequence). The ends were cut back, 3 bases at V and 0 bases at J, with 8 bases in the middle. The CDR3 nucleotides are TGTGCCAGTAGTATTTCTGGGGCGAACACCGGGGAGCTGTTTTTT. Protein sequence: CASSISGANTGELFF.

This rearrangement joins TRBV30 to TRBJ1-1; D unresolved. The germline gives CDR1 GTSNPN, CDR2 SVGIG (reference sequence). The CDR3 runs to 13 residues. V was clipped by 5 bases and J by 1 base, with 11 bases between them. In DNA, the CDR3 is TGTGCCTGGTGTCGTCCGGGGAACACTGAAGCTTTCTTT. Translation gives CAWCRPGNTEAFF.

The V call is TRBV4-1, the J call TRBJ1-1; D is undetermined. V gave up 3 bases and J gave up 6 bases, with 8 bases separating them. The CDR3 contains 12 residues. Germline loops: CDR1 MGHRA, CDR2 YSYEKL. In DNA form, the CDR3 reads TGCGCCAGCAGCCACGGAAAAGCTGAAGCTTTCTTT. This encodes CASSHGKAEAFF.

The V call is TRBV7-9, the J call TRBJ2-7; D gene ambiguous. The CDR3 spans 14 residues. Per the germline V gene, CDR1 is SEHNR and CDR2 is FQNEAQ (reference sequence). V was pared by 10 bases and J by 0 bases, with 16 bases between. The CDR3 DNA is TGTGCCACCCATTTGGCAGACCGCTCCTACGAGCAGTACTTC. Protein product: CATHLADRSYEQYF.

This sequence joins TRBV14 and TRBJ2-5, with a possible D match to TRBD1 (5 bases). V dropped 0 bases and J dropped 5 bases, with 10 bases sitting between them. The CDR3 is 14 amino acids. CDR1 and CDR2 (germline): SGHDN, FVKESK. CDR3 sequence reads: CASSQDWQGETQYF. The CDR3 DNA follows: TGTGCCAGCAGCCAAGATTGGCAGGGCGAGACCCAGTACTTC.

The chain couples TRBV30 to TRBJ2-7, with D uncertain. CDR3 length: 13 residues. Germline CDR1 and CDR2: GTSNPN and SVGIG (reference sequence). V lost 4 bases and J 2 bases, leaving 12 bases between the germline ends. DNA of the CDR3: TGTGCCTGGACGGACGGGCGTACCTACGAGCAGTACTTC. Its protein is CAWTDGRTYEQYF. Complete variable domain (other parts from reference TRBV30 and TRBJ2-7): SQTIHQWPATLVQPVGSPLSLECTVEGTSNPNLYWYRQAAGRGLQLLFYSVGIGQISSEVPQNLSASRPQDRQFILSSKKLLLSDSGFYLCAWTDGRTYEQYFGPGTRLTVT.

This rearrangement joins TRBV30 to TRBJ1-1; tentatively, D is TRBD1 (6 bases). This CDR3 spans 17 amino acids. CDR1 and CDR2 from the germline V gene are GTSNPN and SVGIG (reference sequence). Trimming took off 4 bases at V and 5 bases at J, with 26 bases between the two ends. CDR3: CAWTERWRNRARTEAFF. DNA of the CDR3: TGTGCCTGGACCGAAAGATGGCGGAACAGGGCGAGGACTGAAGCTTTCTTT.

The chain employs TRBV28 and TRBJ2-7; maybe TRBD1 (5 bases). From germline, CDR1 is MDHEN and CDR2 SYDVKM. V shed 3 bases and J shed 5 bases, with 14 bases lying between them. The CDR3 sequence is 14 residues long. CDR3 DNA sequence: TGTGCCAGCAGTTTCAGGGATATAATCCACGAGCAGTACTTC. Its protein is CASSFRDIIHEQYF.

The rearrangement links TRBV29-1 to TRBJ1-2; D is unresolved. V gave up 0 bases and J gave up 0 bases, with 11 bases separating them. The length of the CDR3 is 15 residues. CDR1 is SQVTM, CDR2 ANQGSEA, per germline. CDR3 in DNA: TGCAGCGTTGAAGATGGCAGCAAGACTAACTATGGCTACACCTTC. This translates into CSVEDGSKTNYGYTF.

The chain links TRBV30 to TRBJ2-7; D is uncertain. The CDR3 has 16 residues. V was clipped by 0 bases and J by 1 base, with 16 bases between them. The germline gives CDR1 GTSNPN, CDR2 SVGIG (reference sequence). The CDR3 sequence: CAWSVLPPAFSYEQYF. CDR3 bases: TGTGCCTGGAGTGTACTGCCCCCCGCATTTTCCTACGAGCAGTACTTC.

This clonotype came up once. V is TRBV7-9 and J is TRBJ2-7; D is undetermined. In germline, CDR1 is SEHNR, CDR2 FQNEAQ (reference sequence). The V end lost 5 bases, the J end lost 1 base, and 18 bases lay between the germline ends. CDR3 length equals 16 residues. The CDR3 DNA follows: TGTGCCAGCAGCCATATCGATGGAGCCGGGTCCTACGAGCAGTACTTC. Translating gives CASSHIDGAGSYEQYF.